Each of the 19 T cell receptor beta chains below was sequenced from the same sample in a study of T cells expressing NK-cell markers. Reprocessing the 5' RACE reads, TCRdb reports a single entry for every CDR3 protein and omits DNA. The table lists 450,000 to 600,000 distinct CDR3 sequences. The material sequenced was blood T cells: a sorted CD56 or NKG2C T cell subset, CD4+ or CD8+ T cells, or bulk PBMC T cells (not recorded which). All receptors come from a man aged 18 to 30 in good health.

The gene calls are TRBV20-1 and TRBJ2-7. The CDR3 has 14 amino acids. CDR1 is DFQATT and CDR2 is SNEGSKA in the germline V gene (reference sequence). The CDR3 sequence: CSARSPYTDYEQYF.

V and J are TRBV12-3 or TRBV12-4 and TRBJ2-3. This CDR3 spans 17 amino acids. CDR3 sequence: CASSLFTGSSSTDTQYF.

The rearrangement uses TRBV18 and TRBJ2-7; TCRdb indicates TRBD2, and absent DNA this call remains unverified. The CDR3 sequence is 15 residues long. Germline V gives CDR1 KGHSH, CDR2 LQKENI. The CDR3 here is CASSPLETTRGEQYF.

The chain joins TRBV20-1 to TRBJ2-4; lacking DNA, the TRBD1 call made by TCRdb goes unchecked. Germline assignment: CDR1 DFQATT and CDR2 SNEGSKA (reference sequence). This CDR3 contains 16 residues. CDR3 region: CSARDPRGQAKNIQYF.

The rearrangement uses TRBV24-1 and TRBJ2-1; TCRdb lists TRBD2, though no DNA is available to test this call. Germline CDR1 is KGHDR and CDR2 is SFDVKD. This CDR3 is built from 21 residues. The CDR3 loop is CATSDSLRAPGLAVSYNEQFF.

This CDR3 reads CASSYRYKSYEQYF. V and J are TRBV12-3 or TRBV12-4 and TRBJ2-7. The length of the CDR3 is 14 residues.

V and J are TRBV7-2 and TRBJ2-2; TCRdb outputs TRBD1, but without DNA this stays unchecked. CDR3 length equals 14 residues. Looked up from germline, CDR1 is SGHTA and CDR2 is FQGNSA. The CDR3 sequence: CASSRDRITGELFF. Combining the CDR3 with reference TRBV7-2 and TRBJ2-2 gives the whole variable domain GAGVSQSPSNKVTEKGKDVELRCDPISGHTALYWYRQSLGQGLEFLIYFQGNSAPDKSGLPSDRFSAERTGGSVSTLTIQRTQQEDSAVYLCASSRDRITGELFFGEGSRLTVL.

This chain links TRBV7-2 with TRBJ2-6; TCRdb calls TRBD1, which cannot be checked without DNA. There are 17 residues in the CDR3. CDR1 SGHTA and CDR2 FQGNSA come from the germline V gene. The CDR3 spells CASSPPRGDFGANVLTF. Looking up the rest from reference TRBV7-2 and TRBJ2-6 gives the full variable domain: GAGVSQSPSNKVTEKGKDVELRCDPISGHTALYWYRQSLGQGLEFLIYFQGNSAPDKSGLPSDRFSAERTGGSVSTLTIQRTQQEDSAVYLCASSPPRGDFGANVLTFGAGSRLTVL.

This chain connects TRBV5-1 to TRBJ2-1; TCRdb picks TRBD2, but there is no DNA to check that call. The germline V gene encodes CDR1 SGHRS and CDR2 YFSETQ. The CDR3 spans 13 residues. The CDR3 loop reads CASSSDSLGEQFF.

CDR3 region: CASSLGPKTGNTIYF. This chain joins TRBV5-1 and TRBJ1-3. CDR3 length: 15 amino acids. CDR1 is SGHRS, CDR2 YFSETQ, per germline.

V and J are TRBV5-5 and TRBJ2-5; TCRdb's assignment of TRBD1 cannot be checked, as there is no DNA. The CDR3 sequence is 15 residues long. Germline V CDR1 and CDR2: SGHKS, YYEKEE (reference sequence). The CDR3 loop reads CASSLGTGFQETQYF. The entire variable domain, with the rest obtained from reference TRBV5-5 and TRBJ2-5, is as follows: DAGVTQSPTHLIKTRGQQVTLRCSPISGHKSVSWYQQVLGQGPQFIFQYYEKEERGRGNFPDRFSARQFPNYSSELNVNALLLGDSALYLCASSLGTGFQETQYFGPGTRLLVL.

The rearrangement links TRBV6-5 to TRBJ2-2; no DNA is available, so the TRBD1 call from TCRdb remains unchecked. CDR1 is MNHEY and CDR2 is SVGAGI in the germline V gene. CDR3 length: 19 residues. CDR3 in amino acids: CASSYSIGRGTGGLGELFF.

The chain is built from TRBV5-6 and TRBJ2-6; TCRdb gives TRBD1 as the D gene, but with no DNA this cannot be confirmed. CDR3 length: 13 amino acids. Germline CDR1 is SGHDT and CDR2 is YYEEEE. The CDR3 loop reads CAMGPWGANVLTF.

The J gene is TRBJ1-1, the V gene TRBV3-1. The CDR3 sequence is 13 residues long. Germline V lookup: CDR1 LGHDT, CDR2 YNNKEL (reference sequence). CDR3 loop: CASSQGRITEAFF.

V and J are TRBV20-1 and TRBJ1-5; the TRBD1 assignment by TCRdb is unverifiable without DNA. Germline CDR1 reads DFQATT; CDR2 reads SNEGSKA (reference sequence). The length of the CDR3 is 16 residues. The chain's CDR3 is CSAAGTGGYSNQPQHF.

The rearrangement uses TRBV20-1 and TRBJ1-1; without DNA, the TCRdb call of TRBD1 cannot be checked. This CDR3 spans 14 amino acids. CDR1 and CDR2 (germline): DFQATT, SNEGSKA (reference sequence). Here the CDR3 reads CSARPGHLNTEAFF.

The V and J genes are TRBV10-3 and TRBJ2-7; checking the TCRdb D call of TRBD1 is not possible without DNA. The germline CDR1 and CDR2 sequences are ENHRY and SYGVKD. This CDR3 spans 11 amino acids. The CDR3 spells CATGQGSEQYF.

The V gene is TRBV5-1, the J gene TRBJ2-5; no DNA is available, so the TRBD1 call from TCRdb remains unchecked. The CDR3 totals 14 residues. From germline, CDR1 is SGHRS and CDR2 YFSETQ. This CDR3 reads CASGRTGAQETQYF.

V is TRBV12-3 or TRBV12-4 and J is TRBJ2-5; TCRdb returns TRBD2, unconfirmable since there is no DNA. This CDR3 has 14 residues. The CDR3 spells CASSSGLGQETQYF.